Presented here are 14 T cell receptor beta chains from one specimen sequenced in a study of blood T cell repertoires in COVID-19. Using immunoSEQ multiplex PCR, the repertoire was profiled, and TCRdb retains in-frame clones only, with some absent. The data show some 170,000 clones, approximately 85% seen once. Input material: peripheral blood. All receptors derive from a woman aged 60-70 years with acute or convalescent COVID-19.

The chain combines TRBV11-3 with TRBJ2-7; D not certain. From germline, CDR1 is SGHNT and CDR2 YENEEA. Trimming took off 4 bases at V and 1 base at J, with 8 bases between the two ends. CDR3 size: 13 residues. This CDR3 reads CASSSQTSYEQYV. CDR3 coding DNA: TGTGCCAGCAGCTCCCAGACTTCCTACGAGCAGTACGTC.

V gene TRBV6-5 combines with J gene TRBJ2-7, with TRBD1 identical over 9 bases. The trim removed 5 bases at V and 6 bases at J, leaving 11 bases unmatched. The CDR3 has 15 amino acids. Germline values: CDR1 MNHEY, CDR2 SVGAGI. CDR3 residues: CASSRYGQGMSEQYF. In DNA form, the CDR3 reads TGTGCCAGCAGTCGCTACGGACAGGGGATGTCCGAGCAGTACTTC.

The chain employs TRBV11-2 and TRBJ1-2; no reliable D call. The CDR3 contains 14 residues. Trimming removed 1 base at V and 8 bases at J, with 14 bases between. CDR1 is SGHAT and CDR2 is FQNNGV in the germline V gene. Here the CDR3 DNA reads TGTGCCAGCAGCTTAGTTCGGCCGGGGAGAGGCTACACCTTC. Amino acid sequence: CASSLVRPGRGYTF.

The chain combines TRBV5-8 with TRBJ1-2; 8 bases line up with TRBD1. Germline V lookup: CDR1 SGHTS, CDR2 YDEGEE. This CDR3 is built from 13 residues. Trimming took 4 bases from V and 8 from J; bases not matched to a gene: 7. The CDR3 sequence: CASSLDRGGGYTF. For the CDR3, the DNA is TGTGCCAGCAGCCTTGACAGGGGCGGGGGCTACACCTTC.

The chain recombines TRBV6-5 with TRBJ1-2; 7 bases agree with TRBD1. The CDR3 covers 13 residues. The germline V gene encodes CDR1 MNHEY and CDR2 SVGAGI. V shed 6 bases and J 4 bases; nucleotides not matched to a gene: 5. The CDR3 DNA sequence: TGTGCCAGCAGCACTGACAGGGTCTATGGCTACACCTTC. Translation gives CASSTDRVYGYTF.

This sequence joins TRBV6-6 and TRBJ2-3; D possibly corresponds to TRBD1 (6 bases). In germline, CDR1 is MNHNY, CDR2 SVGAGI (reference sequence). Trimming shortened V by 11 bases and J by 4 bases, and 13 bases separated the two germline ends. The length of the CDR3 is 12 residues. The CDR3 sequence is CAAGESADTQYF. Here the CDR3 DNA reads TGTGCCGCAGGGGAATCGGCAGATACGCAGTATTTT.

This chain joins TRBV4-1 and TRBJ2-7, with 7 bases matching TRBD2. The germline V gene has CDR1 MGHRA and CDR2 YSYEKL. With V trimmed by 0 bases and J by 0 bases, 2 bases remained unmatched. CDR3 length: 15 amino acids. The CDR3 reads CASSQELAFSYEQYF. In DNA form, the CDR3 reads TGCGCCAGCAGCCAAGAACTAGCGTTCTCCTACGAGCAGTACTTC.

This clone was observed a single time. The chain uses TRBV10-1 and TRBJ2-1, with TRBD2 identical over 7 bases. Trimming cost V 0 bases and J 14 bases; bases outside gene matches: 7. The CDR3 is 13 amino acids. Germline V gene sequence: CDR1 WNHNN, CDR2 SYGVQD (reference sequence). This CDR3 is CASSESGRAREFF. The CDR3 DNA is TGCGCCAGCAGTGAGTCGGGGAGGGCCCGCGAGTTCTTC.

The rearrangement links TRBV19 to TRBJ1-5; 9 bases are a match to TRBD1. Trimming took 6 bases from V and 6 from J; bases not matched to a gene: 6. Looked up from germline, CDR1 is LNHDA and CDR2 is SQIVND (reference sequence). The CDR3 length is 14 residues. The CDR3 loop is CASRGQGKGQPQHF. The CDR3 nucleotides read TGTGCCAGTAGGGGACAGGGAAAGGGTCAGCCCCAGCATTTT. The variable domain in full, completed from reference TRBV19 and TRBJ1-5, reads DGGITQSPKYLFRKEGQNVTLSCEQNLNHDAMYWYRQDPGQGLRLIYYSQIVNDFQKGDIAEGYSVSREKKESFPLTVTSAQKNPTAFYLCASRGQGKGQPQHFGDGTRLSIL.

The J gene is TRBJ2-2, the V gene TRBV19; maybe TRBD2 (7 bases). The V end lost 8 bases, the J end lost 7 bases, and 11 bases lay between the germline ends. This CDR3 is built from 12 residues. CDR1 LNHDA and CDR2 SQIVND come from the germline V gene (reference sequence). CDR3: CASGGGIGELFF. CDR3 coding DNA: TGTGCCAGTGGCGGGGGCATCGGGGAGCTGTTTTTT.

The V call is TRBV14, the J call TRBJ1-3, with 10 bases identical to TRBD1. CDR1 and CDR2 from the germline V gene are SGHDN and FVKESK. The length of the CDR3 is 15 residues. V dropped 4 bases and J dropped 4; count of bases not matched to a gene: 4. The CDR3 here is CASSRTGGSGNTIYF. The DNA for the CDR3 is TGTGCCAGCAGCCGGACAGGGGGTTCGGGAAACACCATATATTTT.

This chain joins TRBV19 and TRBJ1-5; TRBD1 matches at 7 bases. Germline assignment: CDR1 LNHDA and CDR2 SQIVND (reference sequence). This CDR3 spans 15 amino acids. Germline trimming cut 1 base from V and 6 bases from J; bases unmatched to any gene: 6. CDR3 DNA: TGTGCCAGTAGTATAGGTCCAGGGGGTCCTCAGCCCCAGCATTTT. Protein sequence: CASSIGPGGPQPQHF. Using reference TRBV19 and TRBJ1-5 for the parts outside the CDR3, the full variable domain is DGGITQSPKYLFRKEGQNVTLSCEQNLNHDAMYWYRQDPGQGLRLIYYSQIVNDFQKGDIAEGYSVSREKKESFPLTVTSAQKNPTAFYLCASSIGPGGPQPQHFGDGTRLSIL.

The CDR3 nucleotides are TGCGCCAGCAGCTTGGATGGGACTACCACAGATACGCAGTATTTT. It translates to CASSLDGTTTDTQYF. The V gene is TRBV5-1, the J gene TRBJ2-3, with 7 bases lining up with TRBD2. Unmatched junction bases numbered 3, after V lost 0 bases and J lost 2 bases. The CDR3 covers 15 residues. Germline values: CDR1 SGHRS, CDR2 YFSETQ.

The chain employs TRBV10-1 and TRBJ2-7; 9 bases line up with TRBD1. The J segment lost 3 bases and the V segment lost 6 bases, leaving 9 bases of the junction unmatched. Germline V CDR1 and CDR2: WNHNN, SYGVQD (reference sequence). The CDR3 is 15 amino acids. In nucleotides, the CDR3 is TGCGCCAGCAGCCCCGGACAGGGGATAGGCTACGAGCAGTACTTC. As protein: CASSPGQGIGYEQYF.